Each of the 12 T cell receptor beta chains below was sequenced from the same sample in a study of Graves' ophthalmopathy and Graves' hyperthyroidism. Beta-chain TCR CDR3 regions were amplified from RNA transcripts. An initial RT-PCR round employing HTBI primers preceded a second-round multiplex PCR. Each CDR3 protein gets one entry after TCRdb re-called the multiplex PCR reads with MiXCR. This table holds around 660,000 distinct CDR3 sequences, 35% to 50% found once. Sequencing input: peripheral blood. These receptors were collected from an adult man with Graves' ophthalmopathy.

The chain has TRBV19 and TRBJ1-1; 10 nucleotides line up with TRBD1. Germline lookup yields CDR1 LNHDA and CDR2 SQIVND (reference sequence). CDR3 size: 15 residues. The junction had 18 bases not matched to a gene; V was cut back by 9 bases and J by 11 bases. The CDR3 here is CASSFPTGGYFEAFF. The CDR3, as DNA: TGTGCCAGCAGCTTTCCGACAGGGGGCTATTTTGAGGCTTTCTTT.

This clonotype was detected many times. The chain recombines TRBV6-5 with TRBJ2-7; D is ambiguous. Germline CDR1 reads MNHEY; CDR2 reads SVGAGI. V shed 7 bases and J shed 0 bases, with 7 bases lying between them. The CDR3 extends over 12 amino acids. The CDR3: CASIGTSYEQYF. CDR3 sequence (DNA): TGTGCCAGCATAGGCACCTCCTACGAGCAGTACTTC.

The chain carries TRBV5-8 and TRBJ1-3; D is uncertain. Per the germline V gene, CDR1 is SGHTS and CDR2 is YDEGEE. The CDR3 is 14 residues long. V was cut by 1 base and J by 1 base, with 6 bases left in between. The CDR3 protein is CASSLWASGNTIYF. The CDR3 region has the DNA TGTGCCAGCAGCTTGTGGGCTTCTGGAAACACCATATATTTT.

This clonotype was seen ten or more times. V gene TRBV6-6 combines with J gene TRBJ2-6; TRBD1 aligns across 9 bases. The CDR3 loop spans 18 amino acids. V shed 6 bases and J 7 bases; nucleotides not matched to a gene: 16. The germline V gene has CDR1 MNHNY and CDR2 SVGAGI (reference sequence). CDR3 DNA: TGTGCCAGCAGGGGAGCCGGGACAGGGAAGAAGGGAGCCAACGTCCTGACTTTC. Amino acids: CASRGAGTGKKGANVLTF.

This clonotype was detected ten times or more. The chain carries TRBV12-3 or TRBV12-4 and TRBJ2-7, with a possible D match to TRBD1 (6 bases). The CDR3 is 15 residues long. V dropped 6 bases and J dropped 4 bases, with 19 bases sitting between them. In DNA form, the CDR3 reads TGTGCCAGCAGCTCCTCGACAGGATCGTTATACGAGCAGTACTTC. It translates to CASSSSTGSLYEQYF.

This clonotype was detected ten times or more. This chain links TRBV5-6 with TRBJ1-5; D uncertain. Per germline, CDR1 SGHDT and CDR2 YYEEEE. V lost 3 bases and J lost 4, with 8 bases in between. This CDR3 is 13 amino acids long. In DNA form, the CDR3 reads TGTGCCAGCAGCTCGGGGAGGAATCAGCCCCAGCATTTT. Translated, it gives CASSSGRNQPQHF.

As for this clonotype: This clone may be a read error of a much larger clone one base away. The CDR3 ends on some other residue instead of the conserved phenylalanine or tryptophan, so this is likely a read error. The chain links TRBV20-1 to TRBJ1-2; 7 nucleotides align to TRBD1. J lost 8 bases, V lost 5 bases, and 8 bases had no gene match. Germline lookup yields CDR1 DFQATT and CDR2 SNEGSKA (reference sequence). The CDR3 contains 12 residues. The CDR3 loop is CSAQDRTGGYTI. The CDR3 DNA follows: TGCAGTGCTCAGGACAGGACGGGAGGCTACACCATC.

As concerns this clonotype: A junction boundary mismatches the germline segment, possibly from a read error. This chain uses TRBV25-1 with TRBJ2-7, with TRBD1 as a possible D gene (6 bases). Per the germline V gene, CDR1 is MGHDK and CDR2 is SYGVNS. The CDR3 loop spans 14 amino acids. The CDR3 nucleotides read TGTGCCGGCAGTGAGCCGGGCAGGGGTTGGGGGCAGTACTTC. This sequence encodes CAGSEPGRGWGQYF.

The chain has TRBV15 and TRBJ1-5, with TRBD1 matching 11 bases. The CDR3 extends over 14 amino acids. The germline V gene encodes CDR1 LNHNV and CDR2 YYDKDF (reference sequence). With V trimmed by 0 bases and J by 14 bases, 6 bases remained unmatched. CDR3 DNA sequence: TGTGCCACCAGCAGAGATAGGACAGGGGGCTACGAGCATTTT. This encodes CATSRDRTGGYEHF.

This chain uses TRBV6-6 with TRBJ2-5, with 9 bases fitting TRBD2. Per germline, CDR1 MNHNY and CDR2 SVGAGI (reference sequence). After removal of 0 bases from V and 4 bases from J, the junction contained 3 bases not matched to a gene. The CDR3 is made up of 15 amino acids. The CDR3 nucleotides are TGTGCCAGCAGTTACTCGGCGGGGGGGGGAGAGACCCAGTACTTC. Translation: CASSYSAGGGETQYF.

V gene TRBV21-1 combines with J gene TRBJ1-1. TRBV21-1 is deemed a pseudogene. The CDR3 covers 15 residues. As DNA, the CDR3 is TGTGCCAGCAGCATTTTACACAGAGTGAACACTGAAGCTTTCTTT. This gives the protein CASSILHRVNTEAFF.

Regarding this clonotype: The junction departs from the called germline gene at one end, perhaps through a read error. CDR3 amino acids: CAISEGQNTGNAIYF. CDR3 coding DNA: TGTGCCATCAGTGAGGGGCAGAACACTGGAAACGCCATATATTTT. The chain links TRBV10-3 to TRBJ1-3; D remains ambiguous. CDR1 is ENHRY, CDR2 SYGVKD, per germline. This CDR3 spans 15 amino acids.